These 29 T cell receptor beta chains were sequenced from one sample in a study of T cells in Graves' hyperthyroidism and ophthalmopathy. Amplified TCR beta CDR3 regions came from RNA transcripts. The HTBI primer set was used in a first-round RT-PCR of the TCR CDR3. Via MiXCR, TCRdb re-called the multiplex PCR reads, giving one row per CDR3 protein. The data contain hundreds of thousands of distinct CDR3 sequences, roughly 15% of them singletons. The sample was blood. Receptors originate from a woman aged 45-65 years with Graves' ophthalmopathy.

This clonotype was counted a few times. The CDR3 region has the DNA TGTGCCACCAGTAGCAGCTACGAGCAGTACTTC. It encodes CATSSSYEQYF. This rearrangement joins TRBV15 to TRBJ2-7; D is unclear. Deletions cut 6 bases from V and 3 bases from J, with 6 bases between. CDR1 and CDR2 (germline): LNHNV, YYDKDF (reference sequence). CDR3 length: 11 amino acids.

As concerns this clonotype: A much larger clonotype is one base distant, so this may be a read error. This chain uses TRBV5-6 with TRBJ2-3; D is uncertain. CDR3 size: 16 residues. Trimming stripped 0 bases from V and 2 bases from J, with 13 bases between. Germline CDR1 and CDR2: SGHDT and YYEEEE. DNA for the CDR3: TGTGCCAGCAGCTTGGCTCAAGGTGGCTACACAGATACGCAGTATTTT. Translated, it gives CASSLAQGGYTDTQYF.

The rearrangement joins TRBV2 to TRBJ2-7; D gene ambiguous. CDR3 length: 12 residues. Between the trimmed V and J ends, which lost 7 bases and 3 bases, there was a span of 10 bases. Germline assignment: CDR1 SNHLY and CDR2 FYNNEI. The CDR3 nucleotides read TGTGCCAGCATGGACGATCACTACGAGCAGTACTTC. Residues: CASMDDHYEQYF.

This clonotype was seen many times. The chain joins TRBV28 to TRBJ1-2; 11 nucleotides align to TRBD1. The CDR3 is 15 amino acids. With V trimmed by 6 bases and J by 9 bases, 12 bases remained unmatched. Germline V gene sequence: CDR1 MDHEN, CDR2 SYDVKM. CDR3 protein: CASSKQIRDRGSYTF. The CDR3 DNA follows: TGTGCCAGCAGCAAACAAATCCGGGACAGGGGGAGCTACACCTTC.

This clonotype was observed a few times. The V gene is TRBV25-1, the J gene TRBJ2-7; D tentatively reads TRBD1 or TRBD2 (6 bases each). The CDR3 runs to 15 residues. Trimming cost V 5 bases and J 4 bases, with 18 bases left between them. From germline, CDR1 is MGHDK and CDR2 SYGVNS. CDR3 nucleotides: TGTGCCAGCAGTCACCGGGACTCAAGGGGGTACGAGCAGTACTTC. Translating gives CASSHRDSRGYEQYF.

This clonotype was seen repeatedly, ten times or more. The V and J genes are TRBV13 and TRBJ1-6; 9 bases align to TRBD1. Trimming removed 2 bases from V and 10 bases from J; junction bases left unmatched: 6. The CDR3 runs to 15 residues. Looked up from germline, CDR1 is PRHDT and CDR2 is FYEKMQ (reference sequence). The CDR3 coding sequence is TGTGCCAGCAGCTTAACCGGGACAGGGAGCTCACCCCTCCACTTT. Protein sequence: CASSLTGTGSSPLHF.

This clonotype was seen at least ten times. The chain uses TRBV6-2 or TRBV6-3 and TRBJ2-4, with D tentatively TRBD1 (5 bases). CDR1 and CDR2 (germline): MNHEY, SVGEGT. CDR3 length equals 16 residues. Deletions cut 4 bases from V and 7 bases from J, with 20 bases between. The chain's CDR3 is CASSSPLRVALNIQYF. In DNA form, the CDR3 reads TGTGCCAGCAGTTCACCACTCAGGGTAGCCCTTAACATTCAGTACTTC.

This clonotype was detected ten times or more. The chain has TRBV6-2 or TRBV6-3 and TRBJ1-5; D not certain. The CDR3 spans 11 residues. V dropped 6 bases and J dropped 4 bases, with 4 bases sitting between them. Germline CDR1 MNHEY, CDR2 SVGEGT. CDR3 region: CASRENQPQHF. For the CDR3, the DNA is TGTGCCAGCAGGGAAAATCAGCCCCAGCATTTT.

The rearrangement uses TRBV7-2 and TRBJ2-1; the match to TRBD2 covers 9 bases. Germline values: CDR1 SGHTA, CDR2 FQGNSA. The CDR3 totals 16 residues. With V trimmed by 5 bases and J by 2 bases, 7 bases remained unmatched. The CDR3 here is CASSPTRGRAYNEQFF. Written as DNA, the CDR3 is TGTGCCAGCAGCCCCACCCGCGGGAGGGCCTACAATGAGCAGTTCTTC.

The chain couples TRBV5-1 to TRBJ2-1; 14 bases are shared with TRBD2. Germline V gene sequence: CDR1 SGHRS, CDR2 YFSETQ. CDR3 length equals 16 residues. The J segment lost 9 bases and the V segment lost 4 bases, leaving 9 bases of the junction unmatched. CDR3 nucleotides: TGCGCCAGCAGCCCGGGACTAGCGGGAGAACGGAGTGAGCAGTTCTTC. It yields the protein CASSPGLAGERSEQFF.

The V and J genes are TRBV29-1 and TRBJ1-2, with a tentative D call TRBD1 (6 bases). Germline lookup yields CDR1 SQVTM and CDR2 ANQGSEA. With 6 bases removed from V and 2 bases from J, the gap between germline ends came to 16 bases. CDR3 length: 14 amino acids. CDR3 sequence: CSVGSPGGNYGYTF. The CDR3 DNA reads TGCAGCGTCGGCTCCCCGGGGGGCAACTATGGCTACACCTTC.

This clonotype came up a few times. This chain uses TRBV6-2 or TRBV6-3 with TRBJ2-7; TRBD2 agrees at 8 bases. The V gene's germline CDR1 is MNHEY and CDR2 SVGEGT. This CDR3 contains 15 residues. V dropped 6 bases and J dropped 2; count of bases not matched to a gene: 9. The CDR3 reads CASSQGLATAYEQYF. In DNA, the CDR3 is TGTGCCAGCAGCCAAGGACTAGCAACAGCCTACGAGCAGTACTTC.

This clonotype was recorded only once. A much larger clonotype is one base distant, so this may be a read error. The DNA for the CDR3 is TGTGCCACCAGCCCCCGACCCCCCGGGGGAATGGACACTGAAGCTTTCTTT. Protein: CATSPRPPGGMDTEAFF. The V call is TRBV15, the J call TRBJ1-1; D may be TRBD1 (5 bases). Germline V CDR1 and CDR2: LNHNV, YYDKDF (reference sequence). CDR3 length: 17 amino acids. Trimming removed 5 bases at V and 3 bases at J, with 22 bases between.

This clonotype was recorded a few times. The V and J genes are TRBV7-2 and TRBJ1-2, with TRBD1 matching 10 bases. The CDR3 runs 14 residues. CDR1 and CDR2 from the germline V gene are SGHTA and FQGNSA. The ends lost 5 bases at V and 2 bases at J; junction bases unmatched: 2. Here the CDR3 DNA reads TGTGCCAGCAGCACGGACAGGGGGAACTATGGCTACACCTTC. Its translation is CASSTDRGNYGYTF.

This clonotype was counted ten times or more. This sequence joins TRBV15 and TRBJ2-5; D is unresolved. The CDR3 consists of 14 residues. From germline, CDR1 is LNHNV and CDR2 YYDKDF (reference sequence). The V end lost 0 bases, the J end lost 4 bases, and 9 bases lay between the germline ends. The CDR3 here is CATSRDRSGETQYF. CDR3 coding DNA: TGTGCCACCAGCAGAGACAGGTCTGGAGAGACCCAGTACTTC.

CDR3 DNA sequence: TGCGCCAGCAGCTTGACTGGCCCGGACAATTCACCCCTCCACTTT. Amino acid sequence: CASSLTGPDNSPLHF. The rearrangement uses TRBV5-1 and TRBJ1-6; D not resolved. V lost 1 base, J lost 7 bases, and 12 bases lay in between. Germline V gene lookup returns CDR1 SGHRS and CDR2 YFSETQ. The CDR3 contains 15 residues.

The genes are TRBV5-1 and TRBJ2-7; 8 bases match TRBD1. In germline, CDR1 is SGHRS, CDR2 YFSETQ. The CDR3 runs 13 residues. Trimming removed 3 bases from V and 6 bases from J; junction bases left unmatched: 5. The chain's CDR3 is CASSWRTGSEQYF. CDR3 DNA sequence: TGCGCCAGCAGCTGGAGGACAGGGAGCGAGCAGTACTTC.

This clonotype occurred many times. This chain uses TRBV7-2 with TRBJ2-3, with 9 nucleotides matching TRBD2. The CDR3 runs to 16 residues. CDR1 is SGHTA, CDR2 FQGNSA, per germline. V was clipped by 5 bases and J by 3 bases; unmatched bases: 9. This chain's CDR3 is CASSHNLAGVTDTQYF. The DNA for the CDR3 is TGTGCCAGCAGCCACAACTTAGCGGGAGTAACAGATACGCAGTATTTT.

Concerning this clonotype: This may be a read error: a much more frequent sequence differs by one nucleotide. This sequence joins TRBV3-1 and TRBJ2-7; D is perhaps TRBD2 (6 bases). The germline V gene has CDR1 LGHDT and CDR2 YNNKEL (reference sequence). V gave up 1 base and J gave up 4 bases, with 11 bases separating them. The CDR3 is made up of 14 amino acids. The CDR3 region is CASSQVSGAYEQYF. In nucleotides, the CDR3 is TGTGCCAGCAGCCAAGTTTCGGGAGCTTACGAGCAGTACTTC.

Many counts were recorded for this clonotype. The rearrangement uses TRBV2 and TRBJ2-7, with D maybe TRBD2 (6 bases). The CDR3 covers 14 residues. CDR1 is SNHLY, CDR2 FYNNEI, per germline. The V end was cut by 5 bases, the J end by 1 base, with 12 bases between. For the CDR3, the DNA is TGTGCCAGCAGTAAAACTAGCACATCCTACGAGCAGTACTTC. Amino acids: CASSKTSTSYEQYF.

This clonotype occurred many times. V usage is TRBV12-3 or TRBV12-4 and J usage is TRBJ2-7; unclear D gene. This CDR3 is 13 amino acids long. Between the trimmed V and J ends, which lost 1 base and 4 bases, there was a span of 8 bases. The CDR3 DNA reads as TGTGCCAGCAGTTTAGTAACGGCATACGAGCAGTACTTC. Translation: CASSLVTAYEQYF.

This clonotype appeared many times. The rearrangement joins TRBV6-2 or TRBV6-3 to TRBJ2-3; 8 bases are a match to TRBD2. Germline lookup yields CDR1 MNHEY and CDR2 SVGEGT. J was trimmed by 6 bases and V by 6 bases; bases with no gene match: 5. The CDR3 loop spans 13 amino acids. The CDR3 loop is CASRRTSKDTQYF. The DNA of the CDR3 is TGTGCCAGCAGACGGACTAGCAAGGATACGCAGTATTTT.

Of note for this clonotype: One junction end disagrees with the germline gene, perhaps due to a read error. This chain uses TRBV5-1 with TRBJ1-1; the D gene is possibly TRBD1 (5 bases). The CDR3 length is 13 residues. Germline loops: CDR1 SGHRS, CDR2 YFSETQ. The DNA of the CDR3 is TGTGCCAGCAGCGAGGGGATGGAGACTGAAGCTTTCTTT. Translating it yields CASSEGMETEAFF.

This clonotype has a handful of counts. The chain combines TRBV6-2 or TRBV6-3 with TRBJ1-2, with a tentative D call TRBD1 (6 bases). From germline, CDR1 is MNHEY and CDR2 SVGEGT. The CDR3 contains 14 residues. Trimming left V 3 bases short and J 4 bases short, with 12 bases between. The DNA for the CDR3 is TGTGCCAGCAGTTATCTCCAGGGGACCTATGGCTACACCTTC. As protein: CASSYLQGTYGYTF.

About this clonotype: This may be a read error: a much more frequent sequence differs by one nucleotide. The chain recombines TRBV27 with TRBJ1-2; no firm D call. This CDR3 contains 14 residues. Germline assignment: CDR1 MNHEY and CDR2 SMNVEV (reference sequence). Trimming took 1 base from V and 4 from J, leaving 10 bases between them. This CDR3 reads CASSLFRGSYGYTF. The CDR3, as DNA: TGTGCCAGCAGTTTATTTCGGGGATCCTATGGCTACACCTTC.

This clonotype was observed many times. This chain joins TRBV20-1 and TRBJ2-5, with D possibly being TRBD1 (6 bases). Germline-derived CDR1 and CDR2 are DFQATT and SNEGSKA (reference sequence). CDR3 size: 16 residues. V was shortened by 6 bases and J by 1 base, with 21 bases between the two germline ends. The CDR3 protein is CSAPNWGRGIQETQYF. The CDR3 DNA reads as TGCAGTGCCCCCAACTGGGGCAGGGGCATCCAAGAGACCCAGTACTTC.

This clonotype was seen at least ten times. A junction boundary mismatches the germline segment, possibly from a read error. The chain is built from TRBV12-3 or TRBV12-4 and TRBJ2-7; 9 bases are shared with TRBD2. The CDR3 sequence is 22 residues long. In DNA form, the CDR3 reads TGTGCCAGCAGTGTTGACTCCTTTTTAGCGGGAGAGTTGGGGAGAGGATCCTACAAGCAGTACTTC. Its translation is CASSVDSFLAGELGRGSYKQYF.

This clonotype was seen at least ten times. The CDR3 sequence: CASSRLAGLDTQYF. The CDR3 DNA sequence: TGTGCCAGCTCACGACTAGCGGGATTAGATACGCAGTATTTT. The V gene is TRBV18, the J gene TRBJ2-3, with 11 bases fitting TRBD2. With 4 bases clipped from V and 5 bases from J, the junction kept 2 bases outside the gene matches. CDR1 is KGHSH and CDR2 is LQKENI in the germline V gene. CDR3 length: 14 amino acids.

V gene TRBV6-2 or TRBV6-3 combines with J gene TRBJ2-7; 11 bases map to TRBD2. Germline assignment: CDR1 MNHEY and CDR2 SVGEGT. CDR3 length equals 16 residues. Losses at the gene ends were 6 bases for V and 0 bases for J; bases not matched to a gene: 7. The CDR3 nucleotides read TGTGCCAGCAGCCGACTAGCGGGACCTCTCTCCTACGAGCAGTACTTC. Residues: CASSRLAGPLSYEQYF.